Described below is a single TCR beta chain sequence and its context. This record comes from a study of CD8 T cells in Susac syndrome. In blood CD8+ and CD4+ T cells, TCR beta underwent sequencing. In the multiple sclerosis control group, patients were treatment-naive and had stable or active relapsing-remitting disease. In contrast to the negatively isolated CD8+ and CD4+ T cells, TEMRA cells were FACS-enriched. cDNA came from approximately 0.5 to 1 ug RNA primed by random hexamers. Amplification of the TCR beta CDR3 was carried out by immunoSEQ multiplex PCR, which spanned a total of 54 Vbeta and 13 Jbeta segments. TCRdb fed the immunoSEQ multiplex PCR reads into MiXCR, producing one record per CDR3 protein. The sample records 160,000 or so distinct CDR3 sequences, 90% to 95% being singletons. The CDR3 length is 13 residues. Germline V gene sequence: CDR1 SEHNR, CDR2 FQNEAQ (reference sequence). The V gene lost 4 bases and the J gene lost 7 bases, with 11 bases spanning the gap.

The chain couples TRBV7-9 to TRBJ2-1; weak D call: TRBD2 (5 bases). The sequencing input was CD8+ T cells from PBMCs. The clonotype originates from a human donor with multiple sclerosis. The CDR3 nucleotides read TGTGCCAGCAGCTCATCGGGGTGGAATGAGCAGTTCTTC. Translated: CASSSSGWNEQFF.